These 4 T cell receptor beta chains were sequenced from one sample in a study of cytomegalovirus exposure and HLA in healthy donors. Generated by immunoSEQ multiplex PCR, the TCRdb table keeps only in-frame clones and is missing some. The sample contains 65,000 to 90,000 clones, about 90% of which appear only once. The sample comprised PBMCs. Every receptor here comes from a woman under 30 in good health and CMV-seropositive.

The chain has TRBV2 and TRBJ2-1; 10 bases align to TRBD2. Per germline, CDR1 SNHLY and CDR2 FYNNEI. V gave up 8 bases and J gave up 2 bases; unmatched junction bases: 0. The CDR3 covers 13 residues. In DNA, the CDR3 is TGTGCCAGCCTAGCGGGAGCCTACAATGAGCAGTTCTTC. This gives the protein CASLAGAYNEQFF.

This chain connects TRBV18 to TRBJ1-1; D call uncertain. This CDR3 contains 15 residues. Germline CDR1 KGHSH, CDR2 LQKENI. V was trimmed by 2 bases and J by 0 bases, leaving 10 bases between them. CDR3 protein: CASSPSSSVNTEAFF. The CDR3 DNA sequence: TGTGCCAGCTCACCAAGTTCTTCAGTGAACACTGAAGCTTTCTTT.

This clone was counted between two and nine times. V and J are TRBV6-1 and TRBJ2-7, with 8 bases fitting TRBD1. From germline, CDR1 is MNHNS and CDR2 SASEGT. CDR3 length: 15 residues. V dropped 4 bases and J dropped 1; count of bases not matched to a gene: 6. The CDR3 is CASSVVGTGSYEQYF. For the CDR3, the DNA is TGTGCCAGCAGTGTGGTTGGGACAGGATCCTACGAGCAGTACTTC.

The genes are TRBV19 and TRBJ2-5; D is perhaps TRBD1 (6 bases). The J call is in doubt because the DNA end fits TRBJ2-7 better. This CDR3 spans 15 amino acids. Per the germline V gene, CDR1 is LNHDA and CDR2 is SQIVND (reference sequence). CDR3 residues: CASSIRRRGGYEQYF. The CDR3 DNA is TGTGCCAGTAGTATTCGTCGGCGAGGGGGCTACGAGCAGTACTTC.